The next 10 T cell receptor beta chains were all read from a single sample in a study of shared clonotypes between healthy human individuals. Assay: immunoSEQ multiplex PCR; the TCRdb copy retains only in-frame clones and omits some. Of some 2.1 million clones detected, about 95% appear once; the ten largest clones hold around 1.1%. CD45RO-negative CD8 cells positively selected for CCR7 made up the naive population, which excluded terminally differentiated effector memory CD45RA+ cells. The sequenced sample was naive CD8+ T cells sorted from blood. These receptors were taken from a man aged 18-30 years in good health.

The rearrangement joins TRBV6-1 to TRBJ2-1, with no clear D. Germline assignment: CDR1 MNHNS and CDR2 SASEGT. The CDR3 spans 16 residues. V lost 3 bases and J 0 bases, leaving 12 bases between the germline ends. The CDR3 coding sequence is TGTGCCAGCAGTGAGTTCCATCCAAGCTCCTACAATGAGCAGTTCTTC. This translates into CASSEFHPSSYNEQFF.

This chain links TRBV18 with TRBJ2-1, with 7 nucleotides matching TRBD2. V lost 3 bases and J lost 6; bases outside the gene matches: 5. The CDR3 runs to 14 residues. Germline loops: CDR1 KGHSH, CDR2 LQKENI. CDR3 amino acids: CASSPPRGSNEQFF. Here the CDR3 DNA reads TGTGCCAGCTCACCTCCCCGCGGGAGCAATGAGCAGTTCTTC.

V and J are TRBV27 and TRBJ2-2; 7 bases line up with TRBD2. V trimming: 5 bases; J trimming: 1 base; junction bases outside the gene matches: 10. Germline CDR1 MNHEY, CDR2 SMNVEV (reference sequence). The CDR3 runs to 17 residues. CDR3 nucleotides: TGTGCCAGCAGTCCCTCCGCGGGGGAGCTGAACACCGGGGAGCTGTTTTTT. Protein product: CASSPSAGELNTGELFF.

This clone has just one count. The chain links TRBV10-2 to TRBJ2-5; no clear D. The CDR3 has 12 residues. V was trimmed by 5 bases and J by 5 bases, leaving 9 bases between them. Germline assignment: CDR1 WSHSY and CDR2 SAAADI. CDR3 in DNA: TGCGCCAGCAGTCCTCCGAAGGAGACCCAGTACTTC. Protein sequence: CASSPPKETQYF.

The rearrangement uses TRBV5-1 and TRBJ2-7; TRBD1 or TRBD2 may be the D gene (5 bases each). V was trimmed by 7 bases and J by 3 bases, leaving 14 bases between them. Per the germline V gene, CDR1 is SGHRS and CDR2 is YFSETQ. This CDR3 region has 13 residues. As DNA, the CDR3 is TGCGCCAGCGGTGAACCGGGGCGCTACGAGCAGTACTTC. It codes for CASGEPGRYEQYF.

V and J are TRBV4-3 and TRBJ2-7, with TRBD2 matching 7 bases. CDR1 and CDR2 (germline): LGHNA, YSLEER. Trimming took 3 bases from V and 1 from J; bases not matched to a gene: 6. There are 15 residues in the CDR3. This chain's CDR3 is CASSHSLAESYEQYF. The CDR3, as DNA: TGCGCCAGCAGCCACTCCCTAGCGGAGTCCTACGAGCAGTACTTC.

The CDR3 region has the DNA TGTGCCAGCAGCTTGGGACAGGGGGCGGACGAGCAGTACTTC. Its protein product is CASSLGQGADEQYF. The rearrangement joins TRBV7-8 to TRBJ2-7; 12 bases are shared with TRBD1. CDR3 length: 14 residues. V shed 3 bases, J shed 5 bases, and the junction held 2 bases outside the gene matches. Looked up from germline, CDR1 is SGHVS and CDR2 is FQNEAQ.

About this clone: Its ends do not fully match the called genes, so a read error is possible. V is TRBV6-1 and J is TRBJ2-1; D remains unclear. CDR1 is MNHNS and CDR2 is SASEGT in the germline V gene. The CDR3 is 10 residues long. The CDR3 region is CASREGEQFF. CDR3 DNA sequence: TGTGCCAGCAGGGAAGGTGAGCAGTTCTTC.

The chain links TRBV7-6 to TRBJ1-1; D is unclear. Germline values: CDR1 SGHVS, CDR2 FNYEAQ. The CDR3 length is 12 residues. V lost 8 bases to trimming and J lost 4 bases, with 11 bases between them. CDR3 protein: CASVGLGTEAFF. Written as DNA, the CDR3 is TGTGCCAGCGTAGGGCTTGGCACTGAAGCTTTCTTT. Full variable domain (outside the CDR3, taken from reference TRBV7-6 and TRBJ1-1): GAGVSQSPRYKVTKRGQDVALRCDPISGHVSLYWYRQALGQGPEFLTYFNYEAQQDKSGLPNDRFSAERPEGSISTLTIQRTEQRDSAMYRCASVGLGTEAFFGQGTRLTVV.

The chain uses TRBV25-1 and TRBJ1-4, with a possible D match to TRBD1 (6 bases). The CDR3 extends over 13 amino acids. CDR1 and CDR2 (germline): MGHDK, SYGVNS. V was cut by 0 bases and J by 8 bases, with 7 bases left in between. The CDR3 protein is CASSEYGGEKLFF. CDR3 DNA sequence: TGTGCCAGCAGTGAATATGGGGGCGAAAAACTGTTTTTT.